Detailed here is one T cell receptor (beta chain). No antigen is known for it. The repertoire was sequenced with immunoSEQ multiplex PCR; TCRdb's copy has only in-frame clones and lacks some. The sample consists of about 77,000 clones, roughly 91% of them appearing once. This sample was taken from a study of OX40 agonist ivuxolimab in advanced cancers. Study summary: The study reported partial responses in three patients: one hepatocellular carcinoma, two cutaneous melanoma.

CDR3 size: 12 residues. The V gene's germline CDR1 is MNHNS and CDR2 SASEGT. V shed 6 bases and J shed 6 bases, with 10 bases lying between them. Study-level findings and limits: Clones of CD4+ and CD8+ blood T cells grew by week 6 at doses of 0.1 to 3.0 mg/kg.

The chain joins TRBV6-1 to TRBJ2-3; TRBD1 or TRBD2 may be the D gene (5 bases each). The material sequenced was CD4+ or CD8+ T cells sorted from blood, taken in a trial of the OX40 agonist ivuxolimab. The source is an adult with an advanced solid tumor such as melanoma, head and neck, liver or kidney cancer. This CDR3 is CASRGPVDTQYF. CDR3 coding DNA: TGTGCCAGCAGGGGACCGGTGGATACGCAGTATTTT.